These 23 T cell receptor beta chains share one sample of origin, sequenced in a study of T cells in Graves' hyperthyroidism and ophthalmopathy. RNA transcripts yielded amplified TCR beta CDR3 regions. An initial round of RT-PCR targeting the TCR CDR3 relied on the HTBI primer set. TCRdb reanalysed the multiplex PCR reads using MiXCR and keeps one entry per CDR3 protein. Among just under 750,000 distinct CDR3 sequences listed, 30% to 40% were seen once. The sequenced sample consisted of blood. Source of these receptors: a woman aged 40 to 55 with Graves' hyperthyroidism.

The chain employs TRBV9 and TRBJ1-1, with D possibly being TRBD1 (5 bases). This CDR3 has 13 amino acids. V lost 4 bases, J lost 8 bases, and 15 bases lay in between. Per the germline V gene, CDR1 is SGDLS and CDR2 is YYNGEE. In DNA form, the CDR3 reads TGTGCCAGCAGCCCCCGGCCAGGGACCGAAGCTTTCTTT. Translated, it gives CASSPRPGTEAFF. Full variable domain (remainder filled in from reference TRBV9 and TRBJ1-1): DSGVTQTPKHLITATGQRVTLRCSPRSGDLSVYWYQQSLDQGLQFLIQYYNGEERAKGNILERFSAQQFPDLHSELNLSSLELGDSALYFCASSPRPGTEAFFGQGTRLTVV.

The chain uses TRBV7-2 and TRBJ1-3, with TRBD1 identical over 7 bases. CDR1 is SGHTA, CDR2 FQGNSA, per germline. V gave up 4 bases and J gave up 2 bases; unmatched junction bases: 5. The CDR3 sequence is 15 residues long. CDR3 protein: CASSSGTVTGNTIYF. CDR3 DNA sequence: TGTGCCAGCAGCTCCGGGACAGTGACTGGAAACACCATATATTTT.

J is TRBJ1-2 and V is TRBV6-2 or TRBV6-3; maybe TRBD1 (6 bases). Per germline, CDR1 MNHEY and CDR2 SVGEGT. Trimming took 5 bases from V and 3 from J, leaving 10 bases between them. The CDR3 is made up of 13 amino acids. The CDR3: CASSHRVDYGYTF. In nucleotides, the CDR3 is TGTGCCAGCAGTCACAGGGTGGACTATGGCTACACCTTC.

This clonotype was found a few times. This sequence joins TRBV12-3 or TRBV12-4 and TRBJ1-5; 7 bases agree with TRBD1. J gave up 0 bases and V 5 bases, and 7 bases lay outside the gene matches. The CDR3 is 16 amino acids. The CDR3 region is CASSRRGVYSNQPQHF. DNA of the CDR3: TGTGCCAGCAGTCGCAGGGGGGTTTATAGCAATCAGCCCCAGCATTTT.

The chain combines TRBV7-9 with TRBJ2-2, with TRBD1 matching over 7 bases. The CDR3 length is 15 residues. The V gene's germline CDR1 is SEHNR and CDR2 FQNEAQ (reference sequence). V gave up 7 bases and J gave up 7 bases; unmatched junction bases: 12. The DNA of the CDR3 is TGTGCCAGCATGCTTCTAGGGGGCAATATCGGGGAGCTGTTTTTT. Translating it yields CASMLLGGNIGELFF.

This clonotype was found a few times. The chain uses TRBV19 and TRBJ1-1; TRBD1 aligns across 7 bases. V trimming: 4 bases; J trimming: 6 bases; junction bases outside the gene matches: 2. This CDR3 spans 12 amino acids. Germline assignment: CDR1 LNHDA and CDR2 SQIVND (reference sequence). The CDR3 sequence is CASSTGTAEAFF. The DNA of the CDR3 is TGTGCCAGTAGTACAGGGACAGCTGAAGCTTTCTTT.

Ten or more counts support this clonotype. This chain uses TRBV7-9 with TRBJ2-5; possibly TRBD1 for D (5 bases). The CDR3 consists of 12 residues. Trimming shortened V by 5 bases and J by 7 bases, and 11 bases separated the two germline ends. Germline CDR1 is SEHNR and CDR2 is FQNEAQ (reference sequence). CDR3 nucleotide sequence: TGTGCCAGCAGCCATGTCGACAGGACCCAGTACTTC. Translating it yields CASSHVDRTQYF.

The rearrangement uses TRBV7-9 and TRBJ2-5, with D possibly TRBD1 on 5 matching bases. The CDR3 has 16 amino acids. V was shortened by 2 bases and J by 2 bases, with 15 bases between the two germline ends. The germline V gene encodes CDR1 SEHNR and CDR2 FQNEAQ (reference sequence). CDR3 nucleotides: TGTGCCAGCAGCTTAACAGGAACCTACATTCAAGAGACCCAGTACTTC. As protein: CASSLTGTYIQETQYF.

This clonotype was detected ten times or more. The chain couples TRBV11-2 to TRBJ2-5, with 12 positions matching TRBD2. CDR1 and CDR2 (germline): SGHAT, FQNNGV. This CDR3 is 15 amino acids long. The J segment lost 5 bases and the V segment lost 4 bases, leaving 5 bases of the junction unmatched. The DNA of the CDR3 is TGTGCCAGCAGCTCCAGGACTAGCGGGATGGAGACCCAGTACTTC. Translation: CASSSRTSGMETQYF.

This clonotype was counted only a few times. This chain uses TRBV5-6 with TRBJ2-7, with D perhaps matching TRBD2 (6 bases). The CDR3 runs 14 residues. Germline-derived CDR1 and CDR2 are SGHDT and YYEEEE. V gave up 4 bases and J gave up 3 bases, with 14 bases separating them. The CDR3 DNA sequence: TGTGCCAGCAGCAAAGGGGACTCGAACTACGAGCAGTACTTC. Amino acids: CASSKGDSNYEQYF.

The CDR3 DNA follows: TGTGCCAGTAGTCCCACCGCCGACAGAAGACTTGAAGCTTTCTTT. It translates to CASSPTADRRLEAFF. V and J are TRBV19 and TRBJ1-1; weak D call: TRBD1 (5 bases). This CDR3 is 15 amino acids long. Germline V CDR1 and CDR2: LNHDA, SQIVND (reference sequence). The ends were cut back, 5 bases at V and 7 bases at J, with 20 bases in the middle. The variable domain in full, with the rest retrieved from reference TRBV19 and TRBJ1-1, is DGGITQSPKYLFRKEGQNVTLSCEQNLNHDAMYWYRQDPGQGLRLIYYSQIVNDFQKGDIAEGYSVSREKKESFPLTVTSAQKNPTAFYLCASSPTADRRLEAFFGQGTRLTVV.

This clonotype was counted at least ten times. This chain uses TRBV13 with TRBJ2-5; D is unclear. V was pared by 5 bases and J by 0 bases, with 7 bases between. Germline-derived CDR1 and CDR2 are PRHDT and FYEKMQ (reference sequence). This CDR3 is 13 amino acids long. The CDR3 DNA follows: TGTGCCAGCAGCGGCCGGGACCAAGAGACCCAGTACTTC. It is translated as CASSGRDQETQYF.

Note on this clonotype: A much larger clone lies a single base off, so this may be a read error. The DNA is left out, because the CDR3 cannot be placed on it with certainty; the CDR3 is given as TCRdb lists it. This chain connects TRBV2 to TRBJ1-3. With termini counted, the CDR3 has 13 amino acids. Germline V gene sequence: CDR1 SNHLY, CDR2 FYNNEI. The CDR3 protein is CASSVAGGNTVYF.

V is TRBV11-1 and J is TRBJ2-3; the match to TRBD2 covers 8 bases. Germline assignment: CDR1 SGHAT and CDR2 FQDESV (reference sequence). This CDR3 has 15 amino acids. V was clipped by 1 base and J by 5 bases; unmatched bases: 5. DNA of the CDR3: TGTGCCAGCAGCTTAGTAGCGGGGAGTGAAGATACGCAGTATTTT. Its protein product is CASSLVAGSEDTQYF.

With respect to this clonotype: A much larger clone sits a single nucleotide away, making a read error possible. The V gene is TRBV10-3, the J gene TRBJ2-2; D ambiguous. Germline V CDR1 and CDR2: ENHRY, SYGVKD. Between the trimmed V and J ends, which lost 6 bases and 9 bases, there was a span of 8 bases. There are 11 residues in the CDR3. The CDR3 region is CAISRSRELFF. CDR3 nucleotide sequence: TGTGCCATCAGCCGTTCGAGGGAGCTGTTTTTT.

The CDR3 coding sequence is TGTGCCAGCAGGGGCAGGGCTATAAATGAAAAACTGTTTTTT. Protein product: CASRGRAINEKLFF. The chain employs TRBV6-5 and TRBJ1-4; TRBD1 is a possible D gene (5 bases). V gave up 6 bases and J gave up 5 bases, with 13 bases separating them. CDR1 and CDR2 from the germline V gene are MNHEY and SVGAGI. This CDR3 spans 14 amino acids.

This clonotype was counted between two and nine times. The chain has TRBV7-9 and TRBJ2-7; 14 bases agree with TRBD2. The CDR3 totals 12 residues. Trimming at V came to 11 bases and at J to 3 bases, leaving 0 bases not matched to a gene. Looked up from germline, CDR1 is SEHNR and CDR2 is FQNEAQ (reference sequence). The CDR3 coding sequence is TGTGCCGGGACTAGCGGGAGCTACGAGCAGTACTTC. Protein product: CAGTSGSYEQYF.

This clonotype was observed at least ten times. The chain is built from TRBV10-3 and TRBJ1-5, with D maybe TRBD1 (5 bases). The CDR3 covers 14 residues. The V end was cut by 1 base, the J end by 6 bases, with 10 bases between. Germline lookup yields CDR1 ENHRY and CDR2 SYGVKD. The CDR3 loop reads CAISELFQGQPQHF. CDR3 DNA sequence: TGTGCCATCAGTGAGTTGTTCCAGGGTCAGCCCCAGCATTTT.

At least ten counts were recorded for this clonotype. The V gene is TRBV7-9, the J gene TRBJ1-1; the D is unclear. CDR1 is SEHNR, CDR2 FQNEAQ, per germline (reference sequence). V was trimmed by 4 bases and J by 0 bases, leaving 18 bases between them. CDR3 length: 17 amino acids. The CDR3 DNA is TGTGCCAGCAGCTCTCGACGCCCAGGTGGTATGAACACTGAAGCTTTCTTT. This codes for CASSSRRPGGMNTEAFF.

On this clonotype: Here the CDR3 omits its conserved ending phenylalanine or tryptophan, so a read error is the likely source. The V gene is TRBV7-8, the J gene TRBJ2-7; D may be TRBD2 (5 bases). The CDR3 sequence is 16 residues long. Germline values: CDR1 SGHVS, CDR2 FQNEAQ. The CDR3 reads CAGSRIGELVLREQYL. The CDR3 DNA reads TGTGCCGGCAGCCGGATTGGGGAACTAGTCCTTCGCGAGCAGTACCTC.

The V gene is TRBV12-3 or TRBV12-4, the J gene TRBJ1-1; TRBD1 matches at 9 bases. V lost 6 bases to trimming and J lost 11 bases; unmatched junction nucleotides: 7. The CDR3 is made up of 12 amino acids. The CDR3 loop is CASSPGTGFAFF. The CDR3 nucleotides read TGTGCCAGCAGCCCGGGGACAGGGTTTGCTTTCTTT.

On this clonotype: A much larger clone lies one base from this, so it may be a read error. The rearrangement links TRBV12-3 or TRBV12-4 to TRBJ1-1; D not resolved. V lost 6 bases, J lost 0 bases, and 8 bases lay in between. CDR3 length: 13 residues. The CDR3 DNA reads TGTGCCAGCAGCCGACCTGTGAACACTGAAGCTTTCTTT. The encoded protein is CASSRPVNTEAFF.

The V and J genes are TRBV9 and TRBJ2-7; 7 bases agree with TRBD2. CDR1 and CDR2 from the germline V gene are SGDLS and YYNGEE. The trim removed 0 bases at V and 2 bases at J, leaving 8 bases unmatched. The CDR3 runs 16 residues. This CDR3 is CASSVAVLGGPYEQYF. The CDR3 DNA reads TGTGCCAGCAGCGTAGCTGTTCTGGGAGGGCCCTACGAGCAGTACTTC.